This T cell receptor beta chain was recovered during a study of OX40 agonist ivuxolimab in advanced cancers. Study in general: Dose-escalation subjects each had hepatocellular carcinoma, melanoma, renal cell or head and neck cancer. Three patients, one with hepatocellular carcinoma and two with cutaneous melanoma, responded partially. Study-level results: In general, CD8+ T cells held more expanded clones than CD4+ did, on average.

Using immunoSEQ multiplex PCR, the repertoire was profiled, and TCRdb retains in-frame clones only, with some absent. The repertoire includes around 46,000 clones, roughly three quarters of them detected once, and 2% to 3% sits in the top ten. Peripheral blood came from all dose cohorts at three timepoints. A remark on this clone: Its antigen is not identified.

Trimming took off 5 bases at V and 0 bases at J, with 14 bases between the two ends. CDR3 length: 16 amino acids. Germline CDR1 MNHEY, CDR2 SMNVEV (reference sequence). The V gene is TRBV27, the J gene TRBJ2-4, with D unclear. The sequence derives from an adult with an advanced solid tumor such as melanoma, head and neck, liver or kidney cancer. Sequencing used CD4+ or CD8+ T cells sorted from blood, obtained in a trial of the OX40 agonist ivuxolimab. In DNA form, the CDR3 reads TGTGCCAGCAGTCCACCCGGGTGGGAAGCCAAAAACATTCAGTACTTC. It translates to CASSPPGWEAKNIQYF.